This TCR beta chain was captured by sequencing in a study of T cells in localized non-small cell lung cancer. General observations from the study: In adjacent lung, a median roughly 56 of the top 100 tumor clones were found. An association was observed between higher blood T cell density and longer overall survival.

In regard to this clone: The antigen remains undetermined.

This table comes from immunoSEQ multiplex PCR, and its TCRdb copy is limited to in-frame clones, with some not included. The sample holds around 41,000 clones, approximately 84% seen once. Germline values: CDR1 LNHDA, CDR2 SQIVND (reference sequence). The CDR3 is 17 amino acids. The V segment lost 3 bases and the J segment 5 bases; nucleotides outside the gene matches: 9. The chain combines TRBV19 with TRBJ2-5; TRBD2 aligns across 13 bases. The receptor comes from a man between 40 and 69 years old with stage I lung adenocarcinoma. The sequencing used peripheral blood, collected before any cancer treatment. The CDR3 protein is CASSIRTSGRGGETQYF. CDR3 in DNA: TGTGCCAGTAGTATCCGGACTAGCGGGAGAGGTGGGGAGACCCAGTACTTC.